This T cell receptor beta chain originates from a study of T-cell reconstitution after alpha-beta-depleted transplantation in children. Per the germline V gene, CDR1 is SQVTM and CDR2 is ANQGSEA. The CDR3 totals 15 residues. A note on this clonotype: An end of the junction differs from the germline gene, which may be a read error.

As it was prepared, the TCRbeta library received unique molecular identifiers. From the PCR reads, TCRdb called clonotypes with MiXCR, one entry per CDR3 protein. The profile shows about 540,000 distinct CDR3 sequences, 15% to 20% of them singletons. This sample comprised PBMCs from the stem cell graft donor, obtained from the stem cell graft. The clonotype was recovered from a human donor who donated a stem cell graft to a child with acute lymphoblastic leukemia. The gene calls are TRBV29-1 and TRBJ1-1, with D uncertain. The CDR3 sequence is CSVRSGRNMNSEAFF. The CDR3 DNA is TGCAGCGTTAGATCCGGACGTAATATGAACTCTGAAGCTTTCTTT. The variable domain in full, with the rest retrieved from reference TRBV29-1 and TRBJ1-1, is SAVISQKPSRDICQRGTSLTIQCQVDSQVTMMFWYRQQPGQSLTLIATANQGSEATYESGFVIDKFPISRPNLTFSTLTVSNMSPEDSSIYLCSVRSGRNMNSEAFFGQGTRLTVV.